The rows below give T cell receptor beta chains drawn from one sample of a study of blood T cell repertoires in COVID-19. Data came from immunoSEQ multiplex PCR; TCRdb stores just in-frame clones and leaves some out. The sample lists about 130,000 clones, roughly 80% occurring once. Specimen: PBMCs or T cells enriched from blood (not recorded which). The receptors stem from a man aged 50 or older who had recovered from COVID-19. Each CDR3 is given with its conserved first and last residue. Each record gives: V gene, D gene, clone size, J gene, CDR3 DNA, CDR3 protein. D genes are given only for firm matches. Some rows have no size entry. The others give once, few or many, or a class for an expanded clone.

TRBV19,TRBD1,NA,TRBJ1-1,TGTGCCAGTAGTATGGGGACAGGGCGGGTTTTTCTGAACACTGAAGCTTTCTTT,CASSMGTGRVFLNTEAFF
TRBV7-6,NA,NA,TRBJ2-5,TGTGCCAGCAGCCTGACTCAAGAGACCCAGTACTTC,CASSLTQETQYF
TRBV28,TRBD2,NA,TRBJ2-1,TGTGCCAGCAGGGCTAGCGGGTCGGATTACAATGAGCAGTTCTTC,CASRASGSDYNEQFF
TRBV6-4,TRBD2,once,TRBJ2-1,TGTGCCAGCAGTGAGGCCGGGACTAGCGGGGGGGGACGCCAGAATGAGCAGTTCTTC,CASSEAGTSGGGRQNEQFF
TRBV4-2,TRBD1,few,TRBJ1-6,TGTGCCAGCAGCCAAGCACAGGGGGCTGGGTCACCCCTCCACTTT,CASSQAQGAGSPLHF
TRBV11-2,NA,NA,TRBJ1-2,TGTGCCAGCAGCGACACCTGGAACTATGGCTACACCTTC,CASSDTWNYGYTF
TRBV9,NA,NA,TRBJ1-1,TGTGCCAGCAGCCCAGGGGATTCTGAATTCACTGAAGCTTTCTTT,CASSPGDSEFTEAFF
TRBV5-1,TRBD1,NA,TRBJ1-1,TGCGCCAGCAGCTTTAACCGGGACAGTCGGCAAGAAGCTTTCTTT,CASSFNRDSRQEAFF
TRBV5-1,NA,NA,TRBJ2-3,TGCGCCAGCCACGTAGGGGCCGCCACAGATACGCAGTATTTT,CASHVGAATDTQYF
TRBV7-2,NA,NA,TRBJ2-3,TGTGCCAGCAGCCCGCAGCGGGGCACAGATACGCAGTATTTT,CASSPQRGTDTQYF
TRBV7-9,NA,NA,TRBJ2-5,TGTGCCAGCAGCTTCGGGGGCCAAGAGACCCAGTACTTC,CASSFGGQETQYF
TRBV7-2,NA,few,TRBJ1-2,TGTGCCATCCCTACGTACGGGAGCTCCTTTGGCCCGAACTATGGCTACACCTTC,CAIPTYGSSFGPNYGYTF
TRBV28,TRBD2,NA,TRBJ2-7,TGTGCCAGCAGTTCTGCCGGACTAGCGGGGCCTGGGCAGTACTTC,CASSSAGLAGPGQYF
TRBV5-4,TRBD1,few,TRBJ1-1,TGTGCCAGCAGCTTTCCTGGGACAGGGGGTTCTAAGACTGAAGCTTTCTTT,CASSFPGTGGSKTEAFF
TRBV18,TRBD1,NA,TRBJ1-3,TGTGCCAGCTCACCAGTTCCGGGACAGGGGAGCTCTGGAAACACCATATATTTT,CASSPVPGQGSSGNTIYF
TRBV29-1,NA,NA,TRBJ1-5,TGCAGCGTTGTCGCGGGCGTGGGCCAGCCCCAGCATTTT,CSVVAGVGQPQHF
TRBV2,TRBD1,few,TRBJ1-3,TGTGCCAGCAGTCCATCGACAGGGGGGACTGGAAACACCATATATTTT,CASSPSTGGTGNTIYF
TRBV29-1,NA,NA,TRBJ1-3,TGCAGCGTTTCCGGGTCTGTCCCTGGAAACACCATATATTTT,CSVSGSVPGNTIYF
TRBV9,TRBD2,NA,TRBJ2-3,TGTGCCAGCAGCCCCCGACCCCTGACTAGCGGGGGAAGCACAGATACGCAGTATTTT,CASSPRPLTSGGSTDTQYF
TRBV11-2,TRBD1,NA,TRBJ1-4,TGTGCCAGCAGCTTAGGGAAATGGACAGGGGTAGGAGAAAAACTGTTTTTT,CASSLGKWTGVGEKLFF
TRBV7-9,TRBD2,NA,TRBJ2-2,TGTGCCAGCAGCTTAACGGGGACTATTACCGGGGAGCTGTTTTTT,CASSLTGTITGELFF
TRBV19,NA,NA,TRBJ2-2,TGTGCCAGTAGTATAAGTGGGCACGCCACCGGGGAGCTGTTTTTT,CASSISGHATGELFF
TRBV18,TRBD1,NA,TRBJ1-1,TGTGCCAGCTCACCACCGAACGACAGGGGGCTTGGCGCGAACACTGAAGCTTTCTTT,CASSPPNDRGLGANTEAFF
TRBV7-7,TRBD1,few,TRBJ1-1,TGTGCTAGCAGCTTCACAGGGGGACGTATGAACACTGAAGCTTTCTTT,CASSFTGGRMNTEAFF
TRBV6-5,NA,NA,TRBJ2-7,TGTGCCAGCAGAGGACAGATCTACGAGCAGTACTTC,CASRGQIYEQYF
TRBV5-4,TRBD2,NA,TRBJ2-3,TGTGCCAGCAGCAGCGGGGGAATAACAGATACGCAGTATTTT,CASSSGGITDTQYF
TRBV5-4,TRBD2,NA,TRBJ2-1,TGTGCCAGCAGGCAGCGGGGGACCGACAATGAGCAGTTCTTC,CASRQRGTDNEQFF